Sequencing of this T cell receptor beta chain was carried out in a study of early T cells in non-severe SARS-CoV-2 infection. TCRdb reprocessed the 5' RACE reads with MiXCR, giving one entry per CDR3 protein. The table includes 63,000 or so distinct CDR3 sequences, about 11% detected once. This clonotype has a handful of counts. The antigen is unknown. The CDR3 loop spans 15 amino acids. V dropped 0 bases and J dropped 0 bases, with 10 bases sitting between them. Germline CDR1 SGDLS, CDR2 YYNGEE. Study outcomes and limitations: CD4 and private specificities were missed by VDJdb matching, which favored anti-spike CD8 responses.

The chain joins TRBV9 to TRBJ2-7; D remains ambiguous. What was sequenced was whole blood. The origin of this receptor is an adult who was a healthcare worker with PCR-confirmed SARS-CoV-2 infection or an uninfected control (not recorded which). The CDR3 loop reads CASSVGVTSSYEQYF. CDR3 bases: TGTGCCAGCAGCGTAGGAGTGACCAGCTCCTACGAGCAGTACTTC.